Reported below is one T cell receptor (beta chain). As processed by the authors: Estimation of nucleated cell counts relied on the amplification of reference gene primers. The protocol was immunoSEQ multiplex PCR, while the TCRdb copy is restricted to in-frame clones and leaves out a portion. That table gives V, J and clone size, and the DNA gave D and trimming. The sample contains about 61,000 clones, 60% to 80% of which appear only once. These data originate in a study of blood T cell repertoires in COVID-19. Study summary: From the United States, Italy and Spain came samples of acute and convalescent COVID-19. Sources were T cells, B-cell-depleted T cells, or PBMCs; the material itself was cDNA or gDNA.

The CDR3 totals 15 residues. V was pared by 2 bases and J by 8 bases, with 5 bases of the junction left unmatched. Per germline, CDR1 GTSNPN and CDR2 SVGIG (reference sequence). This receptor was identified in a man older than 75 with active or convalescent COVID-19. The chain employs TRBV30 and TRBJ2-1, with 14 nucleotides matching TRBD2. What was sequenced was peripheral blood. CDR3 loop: CAWSRGLAGGHEQFF. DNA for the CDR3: TGTGCCTGGAGTCGAGGACTAGCGGGGGGCCATGAGCAGTTCTTC.